The 19 T cell receptor beta chains below all came from one sample that was sequenced in a study of T cell responses to AZD1222 COVID-19 vaccine. The protocol was immunoSEQ multiplex PCR, while the TCRdb copy is restricted to in-frame clones and leaves out a portion. The repertoire holds 70,000 to 90,000 clones, with roughly 90% as singletons. The sample consisted of peripheral blood, taken on day 0 of AZD1222 vaccination. The receptor set was obtained from an adult in good health.

The chain carries TRBV6-5 and TRBJ1-6, with a weak D call TRBD1 (6 bases). The CDR3 contains 16 residues. Germline V gene lookup returns CDR1 MNHEY and CDR2 SVGAGI. Trimming removed 2 bases at V and 8 bases at J, with 16 bases between. The CDR3 reads CASSYGGPREYSPLHF. DNA for the CDR3: TGTGCCAGCAGTTACGGGGGGCCGCGAGAGTATTCACCCCTCCACTTT.

The rearrangement uses TRBV28 and TRBJ1-1; D gene unclear. CDR3 length: 13 amino acids. CDR1 MDHEN and CDR2 SYDVKM come from the germline V gene. With 3 bases removed from V and 6 bases from J, the gap between germline ends came to 11 bases. CDR3 protein: CASSFRQVSEAFF. The CDR3 coding sequence is TGTGCCAGCAGTTTCCGTCAAGTTTCTGAAGCTTTCTTT.

The chain has TRBV6-2 or TRBV6-3 and TRBJ1-6; the match to TRBD1 covers 8 bases. Trimming took 5 bases from V and 5 from J; bases not matched to a gene: 5. The germline gives CDR1 MNHEY, CDR2 SVGEGT. The CDR3 covers 15 residues. The CDR3: CASSQPTGDNSPLHF. As DNA, the CDR3 is TGTGCCAGCAGTCAACCGACAGGGGATAATTCACCCCTCCACTTT.

V and J are TRBV2 and TRBJ2-2; D unclear. The CDR3 sequence is 15 residues long. The V end lost 5 bases, the J end lost 0 bases, and 10 bases lay between the germline ends. From germline, CDR1 is SNHLY and CDR2 FYNNEI. CDR3 DNA: TGTGCCAGCAGTCCGGGCGTCGCGAACACCGGGGAGCTGTTTTTT. This codes for CASSPGVANTGELFF.

There are a few counts of this clone. V is TRBV3-1 (or the pseudogene TRBV3-2) and J is TRBJ1-1; no firm D call. This CDR3 has 16 amino acids. Trimming took 0 bases from V and 2 from J, leaving 13 bases between them. Germline loops: CDR1 LGHDT, CDR2 YNNKEL (reference sequence). CDR3 in DNA: TGTGCCAGCAGCCAAGAACCCGGCCCTATTAACACTGAAGCTTTCTTT. Amino acid sequence: CASSQEPGPINTEAFF.

V gene TRBV5-4 combines with J gene TRBJ2-3, with D unclear. The CDR3 totals 14 residues. V was trimmed by 0 bases and J by 0 bases, leaving 5 bases between them. In germline, CDR1 is SGHNT, CDR2 YYREEE (reference sequence). The CDR3 DNA follows: TGTGCCAGCAGCTTGGCCGCTAGCACAGATACGCAGTATTTT. As protein: CASSLAASTDTQYF.

The V and J genes are TRBV3-1 (or the pseudogene TRBV3-2) and TRBJ1-4; D uncertain. There are 14 residues in the CDR3. Germline CDR1 LGHDT, CDR2 YNNKEL (reference sequence). V was trimmed by 4 bases and J by 3 bases, leaving 9 bases between them. This chain's CDR3 is CASSPRISNEKLFF. For the CDR3, the DNA is TGTGCCAGCAGCCCGCGTATTTCTAATGAAAAACTGTTTTTT.

The genes are TRBV30 and TRBJ2-7; D might be TRBD1 or TRBD2, each matching 6 bases. V gave up 6 bases and J gave up 1 base, with 10 bases separating them. CDR1 is GTSNPN, CDR2 SVGIG, per germline (reference sequence). The CDR3 spans 12 residues. CDR3 nucleotides: TGTGCCTGTCGAGGGGGGTCCTACGAGCAGTACTTC. Protein product: CACRGGSYEQYF.

The chain uses TRBV4-2 and TRBJ1-1, with D unresolved. Germline CDR1 reads LGHNA; CDR2 reads YNFKEQ. V was pared by 0 bases and J by 2 bases, with 7 bases between. CDR3 length equals 14 residues. This chain's CDR3 is CASSQDQFNTEAFF. CDR3 DNA sequence: TGTGCCAGCAGCCAAGATCAGTTTAACACTGAAGCTTTCTTT.

The chain joins TRBV2 to TRBJ2-2, with a possible D match to TRBD1 (6 bases). V lost 8 bases to trimming and J lost 5 bases, with 15 bases between them. Per germline, CDR1 SNHLY and CDR2 FYNNEI. The CDR3 spans 14 residues. The CDR3 loop reads CASSYTRGTGELFF. The CDR3 nucleotides are TGTGCCAGCTCCTACACCAGGGGTACCGGGGAGCTGTTTTTT.

The chain employs TRBV30 and TRBJ2-2, with 8 bases identical to TRBD1. The CDR3 sequence is 15 residues long. CDR1 is GTSNPN and CDR2 is SVGIG in the germline V gene (reference sequence). The V segment lost 8 bases and the J segment 5 bases; nucleotides outside the gene matches: 13. The CDR3 is CAALPGQEGTGELFF. The CDR3 coding sequence is TGTGCCGCCCTGCCGGGACAGGAGGGGACCGGGGAGCTGTTTTTT.

The chain is built from TRBV21-1 and TRBJ2-7; the table's D call TRBD2 went unverified against the DNA. TRBV21-1 is shown as a pseudogene. This CDR3 comprises 11 residues. The CDR3 DNA reads as TGTGCCAGCAGCAAAACGGGCGAGCAGTACTTC. Translating gives CASSKTGEQYF.

The J gene is TRBJ2-7, the V gene TRBV7-2, with a tentative D call TRBD1 (5 bases). The germline V gene encodes CDR1 SGHTA and CDR2 FQGNSA. This CDR3 is 13 amino acids long. V was clipped by 4 bases and J by 5 bases, with 12 bases between them. In nucleotides, the CDR3 is TGTGCCAGCAGCTCATCGACAGTTCACGAGCAGTACTTC. This translates into CASSSSTVHEQYF.

The V call is TRBV5-4, the J call TRBJ2-3; D unresolved. Germline V CDR1 and CDR2: SGHNT, YYREEE (reference sequence). V was cut by 0 bases and J by 2 bases, with 7 bases left in between. The CDR3 spans 14 residues. The CDR3 loop reads CASSLATNTDTQYF. DNA of the CDR3: TGTGCCAGCAGCTTGGCCACTAACACAGATACGCAGTATTTT.

The chain carries TRBV29-1 and TRBJ1-6; 8 bases are a match to TRBD1. The CDR3 is 15 amino acids. J gave up 0 bases and V 6 bases, and 4 bases lay outside the gene matches. Germline lookup yields CDR1 SQVTM and CDR2 ANQGSEA. CDR3 amino acids: CSVRTGSSYNSPLHF. DNA of the CDR3: TGCAGCGTGAGGACAGGGAGCTCCTATAATTCACCCCTCCACTTT.

The CDR3 spells CASSPHQTQDRNYGYTF. DNA of the CDR3: TGTGCCAGCAGCCCCCACCAAACCCAGGACAGGAACTATGGCTACACCTTC. The rearrangement links TRBV7-9 to TRBJ1-2; 7 bases are a match to TRBD1. J gave up 2 bases and V 5 bases, and 14 bases lay outside the gene matches. Germline V CDR1 and CDR2: SEHNR, FQNEAQ (reference sequence). The CDR3 runs 17 residues.

In this sample, this clone turned up a few times. This chain uses TRBV7-6 with TRBJ2-1; 9 positions match TRBD1. Germline assignment: CDR1 SGHVS and CDR2 FNYEAQ. V lost 5 bases, J lost 11 bases, and 4 bases stayed unmatched. The length of the CDR3 is 12 residues. The DNA for the CDR3 is TGTGCCAGCAGCCCTACAGGGGGCCAGCAGTTCTTC. This translates into CASSPTGGQQFF.

This chain joins TRBV29-1 and TRBJ1-2, with a tentative D call TRBD1 (6 bases). This CDR3 region has 15 residues. V lost 7 bases and J lost 0, with 18 bases in between. Per germline, CDR1 SQVTM and CDR2 ANQGSEA. CDR3 nucleotides: TGCAGCGCAGCACTAAGGGACAAAGCTAACTATGGCTACACCTTC. Translating it yields CSAALRDKANYGYTF.

The chain employs TRBV18 and TRBJ1-1, with 7 nucleotides matching TRBD1. The CDR3 is 15 amino acids. V dropped 2 bases and J dropped 1; count of bases not matched to a gene: 4. Germline values: CDR1 KGHSH, CDR2 LQKENI. The CDR3 bases are TGTGCCAGCTCACCAGCGGGACAGTCGAACACTGAAGCTTTCTTT. Amino acids: CASSPAGQSNTEAFF.